These T cell receptor beta chains were read from a single sample in a study of blood T cell repertoires in COVID-19. The repertoire was sequenced with immunoSEQ multiplex PCR; TCRdb's copy has only in-frame clones and lacks some. The sample includes 200,000 or so clones, 80% to 90% of them seen just once. The source material was peripheral blood. These receptors came from a man aged 25 to 40 with COVID-19, enrolled during active disease. The CDR3 runs from the conserved cysteine through the conserved F or W. A D gene is named only where the DNA matches it firmly. Only some rows state a clone size, as once, few, many or a class for expanded clones.

TRBJ2-2 | NA | TRBD2 | TRBV9 | TGTGCCAGCAGCCCACGCTCAGGGACTAGCTATTCCGGGGAGCTGTTTTTT | CASSPRSGTSYSGELFF
TRBJ1-1 | NA | NA | TRBV29-1 | TGCAGCGTTTATGGACAGTCTGAAGCTTTCTTT | CSVYGQSEAFF
TRBJ2-2 | NA | TRBD1 | TRBV28 | TGTGCCAGCAGTTTCTCAGGGGGATACACCGGGGAGCTGTTTTTT | CASSFSGGYTGELFF
TRBJ1-1 | once | NA | TRBV10-3 | TGTGCCATCAGTCCTTCAGACACTGAAGCTTTCTTT | CAISPSDTEAFF
TRBJ1-1 | NA | TRBD1 | TRBV5-1 | TGCGCCAGCAGCCCCGAGCCAGGGGGGTACACTGAAGCTTTCTTT | CASSPEPGGYTEAFF
TRBJ1-5 | NA | NA | TRBV19 | TGTGCCAGTAGTACCCAAGGGGCTTTCCAGCCCCAGCATTTT | CASSTQGAFQPQHF
TRBJ2-3 | NA | TRBD2 | TRBV5-1 | TGCGCCAGCAGCTCAGTTCCGCAGCGGGGGGGAACAGATACGCAGTATTTT | CASSSVPQRGGTDTQYF
TRBJ1-1 | NA | NA | TRBV14 | TGTGCCAGCAGCCAAGTTCCGGGGGGACAAATTGAAGCTTTCTTT | CASSQVPGGQIEAFF
TRBJ2-2 | few | TRBD1 | TRBV3-1/TRBV3-2 | TGTGCCAGCAGCCAAGTACGGACAGGGAACACCGGGGAGCTGTTTTTT | CASSQVRTGNTGELFF
TRBJ1-1 | NA | TRBD1 | TRBV19 | TGTGCCAGTAGTATTAGGTGGGACAGGGGATACACTGAAGCTTTCTTT | CASSIRWDRGYTEAFF
TRBJ1-1 | NA | TRBD1 | TRBV27 | TGTGCCAGCAGTGCCCGAAGGGACAGGGGTTTCACTGAAGCTTTCTTT | CASSARRDRGFTEAFF
TRBJ1-2 | once | TRBD1 | TRBV5-5 | TGTGCCAGCAGCTCACCGGGACAGGGCTATGGCTACACCTTC | CASSSPGQGYGYTF
TRBJ2-5 | NA | TRBD2 | TRBV3-1/TRBV3-2 | TGTGCCAGCAGCCCGGGACTAGCGGGAGGCGGAGAGACCCAGTACTTC | CASSPGLAGGGETQYF
TRBJ2-7 | NA | TRBD1 | TRBV30 | TGTGCCTGGAGTCGCGGACAGGGGGTGCGTGAGCAGTACTTC | CAWSRGQGVREQYF
TRBJ2-7 | NA | NA | TRBV24-1 | TGTGCCACCGGAGACAGCTCCTACGAGCAGTACTTC | CATGDSSYEQYF
TRBJ2-7 | once | TRBD1 | TRBV6-5 | TGTGCCAGCAGCTACTCCGGACAGGGGGTATCCTACGAGCAGTACTTC | CASSYSGQGVSYEQYF
TRBJ2-7 | NA | NA | TRBV20-1 | TGCAGTGCTAGATCGGGTCACGAGCAGTACTTC | CSARSGHEQYF
TRBJ2-5 | NA | NA | TRBV3-1/TRBV3-2 | TGTGCCAGCAGCCAAGTAAGAGTCCTAGGGGGGACCCAGTACTTC | CASSQVRVLGGTQYF
TRBJ1-1 | once | NA | TRBV14 | TGTGCCAGCAGCCAAGGGCGGTACACTGAAGCTTTCTTT | CASSQGRYTEAFF
TRBJ1-6 | NA | TRBD1 | TRBV28 | TGTGCCAGCAGTCGGCGGACAGGGAACGACCACTTT | CASSRRTGNDHF
TRBJ2-2 | NA | TRBD1 | TRBV6-2/TRBV6-3 | TGTGCCAGCAGTTCCGGACGGGACAGGGAAACTTTGTCTAGCACCGGGGAGCTGTTTTTT | CASSSGRDRETLSSTGELFF